The 27 T cell receptor beta chains in this list originate from one sample, sequenced in a study of blood T cell repertoires in COVID-19. Sequenced by immunoSEQ multiplex PCR; TCRdb stores in-frame clones only, minus some. The sample shows approximately 150,000 clones, roughly nine tenths of them seen only once. Sequenced input: peripheral blood. These receptors originate from a woman in her 70s with acute or convalescent COVID-19.

The V gene is TRBV5-8, the J gene TRBJ2-1; TRBD1 aligns across 7 bases. Germline CDR1 and CDR2: SGHTS and YDEGEE. The V gene end was trimmed by 4 bases and the J gene end by 4 bases; junction bases not matched to a gene: 8. This CDR3 spans 15 amino acids. The DNA for the CDR3 is TGTGCCAGCAGCCCAGGGGGAAGTCTGTACAATGAGCAGTTCTTC. This gives the protein CASSPGGSLYNEQFF.

The chain links TRBV6-2 or TRBV6-3 to TRBJ2-5; TRBD1 might be the D (6 bases). The V gene lost 5 bases and the J gene lost 5 bases, with 9 bases spanning the gap. This CDR3 region has 12 residues. Germline CDR1 is MNHEY and CDR2 is SVGEGT. This CDR3 is CASSQGYETQYF. The CDR3 DNA reads TGTGCCAGCAGTCAGGGGTATGAGACCCAGTACTTC.

A single count supports this clone. The chain uses TRBV18 and TRBJ1-6, with D maybe TRBD1 (5 bases). Germline-derived CDR1 and CDR2 are KGHSH and LQKENI. V was pared by 3 bases and J by 5 bases, with 14 bases between. The CDR3 spans 16 residues. The CDR3 DNA sequence: TGTGCCAGCTCACCCTATTCGACAGTAAATAATTCACCCCTCCACTTT. It codes for CASSPYSTVNNSPLHF. Variable domain in full (rest from reference TRBV18 and TRBJ1-6): NAGVMQNPRHLVRRRGQEARLRCSPMKGHSHVYWYRQLPEEGLKFMVYLQKENIIDESGMPKERFSAEFPKEGPSILRIQQVVRGDSAAYFCASSPYSTVNNSPLHFGNGTRLTVT.

V usage is TRBV21-1 and J usage is TRBJ1-5; the D call of TRBD1 is as the table states it, not checked on the DNA. TRBV21-1 is labeled a pseudogene. This CDR3 comprises 17 residues. The CDR3 loop is CASSKNFQDTSNQPQHF. The CDR3 DNA reads as TGTGCCAGCAGCAAAAATTTCCAGGACACCAGCAATCAGCCCCAGCATTTT.

The chain employs TRBV11-2 and TRBJ2-7; no firm D call. This CDR3 has 14 amino acids. Trimming left V 2 bases short and J 0 bases short, with 8 bases between. Germline V lookup: CDR1 SGHAT, CDR2 FQNNGV. This CDR3 reads CASSLTVSSYEQYF. In nucleotides, the CDR3 is TGTGCCAGCAGCTTAACTGTGAGCTCCTACGAGCAGTACTTC.

This clone was counted a few times. The chain employs TRBV15 and TRBJ1-5, with no clear D. From germline, CDR1 is LNHNV and CDR2 YYDKDF (reference sequence). This CDR3 has 14 residues. Trimming shortened V by 5 bases and J by 5 bases, and 13 bases separated the two germline ends. The CDR3 DNA reads TGTGCCACCAGCTTTCTGAGGGAGGATCAGCCCCAGCATTTT. Its protein product is CATSFLREDQPQHF.

V is TRBV7-2 and J is TRBJ2-5, with TRBD1 matching 8 bases. V gave up 3 bases and J gave up 2 bases; unmatched junction bases: 11. The length of the CDR3 is 17 residues. Germline values: CDR1 SGHTA, CDR2 FQGNSA. For the CDR3, the DNA is TGTGCCAGCAGCTTGGGGTTTCGTCGACAGGGGCAAGAGACCCAGTACTTC. Protein sequence: CASSLGFRRQGQETQYF. The complete variable domain, with remaining parts taken from reference TRBV7-2 and TRBJ2-5, reads GAGVSQSPSNKVTEKGKDVELRCDPISGHTALYWYRQSLGQGLEFLIYFQGNSAPDKSGLPSDRFSAERTGGSVSTLTIQRTQQEDSAVYLCASSLGFRRQGQETQYFGPGTRLLVL.

The chain uses TRBV27 and TRBJ1-6, with 8 bases lining up with TRBD1. This CDR3 is 17 amino acids long. The ends lost 8 bases at V and 7 bases at J; junction bases unmatched: 16. Germline-derived CDR1 and CDR2 are MNHEY and SMNVEV (reference sequence). The chain's CDR3 is CASRWDRLTHGNSPLHF. DNA of the CDR3: TGTGCCAGCCGCTGGGACAGGCTCACACACGGGAATTCACCCCTCCACTTT.

The CDR3 is CASSLVLLAGGYNEQFF. Here the CDR3 DNA reads TGTGCCAGCAGCTTAGTTCTACTAGCGGGAGGGTACAATGAGCAGTTCTTC. This sequence joins TRBV7-2 and TRBJ2-1, with 13 bases lining up with TRBD2. Per the germline V gene, CDR1 is SGHTA and CDR2 is FQGNSA. Germline trimming cut 1 base from V and 4 bases from J; bases unmatched to any gene: 4. CDR3 length equals 17 residues.

Points on this clone: The same CDR3 also results from other DNA sequences found in this sample. The chain combines TRBV19 with TRBJ1-3, with a tentative D call TRBD1 (5 bases). Germline CDR1 reads LNHDA; CDR2 reads SQIVND (reference sequence). Trimming stripped 4 bases from V and 1 base from J, with 8 bases between. The CDR3 covers 14 residues. CDR3 sequence reads: CASSTGSSGNTIYF. As DNA, the CDR3 is TGTGCCAGTAGTACAGGGTCTTCTGGAAACACCATATATTTT.

V and J are TRBV5-8 and TRBJ1-4; possible D gene TRBD1, 6 bases. The CDR3 consists of 13 residues. The germline CDR1 and CDR2 sequences are SGHTS and YDEGEE. Trimming took 4 bases from V and 8 from J, leaving 12 bases between them. Here the CDR3 reads CASSPGGAEKLFF. The CDR3 DNA reads TGTGCCAGCAGCCCCGGGGGGGCGGAAAAACTGTTTTTT.

This clone has only a few counts. The chain uses TRBV19 and TRBJ1-6; weak D call: TRBD1 (6 bases). There are 15 residues in the CDR3. The V gene lost 5 bases and the J gene lost 7 bases, with 15 bases spanning the gap. CDR1 is LNHDA, CDR2 SQIVND, per germline (reference sequence). CDR3 DNA: TGTGCCAGTAGTCCAACCACAGGGAGAAATTCACCCCTCCACTTT. Translation: CASSPTTGRNSPLHF.

The J gene is TRBJ1-1, the V gene TRBV11-3; 9 bases line up with TRBD1. Trimming cost V 5 bases and J 10 bases; bases outside gene matches: 14. Germline V CDR1 and CDR2: SGHNT, YENEEA. CDR3 size: 15 residues. CDR3 sequence (DNA): TGTGCCAGCAGCCTAGGGTCGACAGGGGGGTTTTTAGCTTTCTTT. It specifies CASSLGSTGGFLAFF. Filled out from reference TRBV11-3 and TRBJ1-1, the complete variable domain reads EAGVVQSPRYKIIEKKQPVAFWCNPISGHNTLYWYLQNLGQGPELLIRYENEEAVDDSQLPKDRFSAERLKGVDSTLKIQPAELGDSAVYLCASSLGSTGGFLAFFGQGTRLTVV.

V gene TRBV7-3 combines with J gene TRBJ2-5; tentatively, D is TRBD2 (5 bases). In germline, CDR1 is SGHTA, CDR2 FQGTGA. The CDR3 extends over 14 amino acids. V lost 5 bases and J lost 9, with 19 bases in between. CDR3 sequence: CASSPGPSPAPQYF. The CDR3 coding sequence is TGTGCCAGCAGCCCAGGTCCTAGCCCAGCGCCCCAGTACTTC.

The CDR3 reads CASSPSAGLITGELFF. The DNA for the CDR3 is TGTGCCAGCAGCCCCTCAGCGGGACTAATCACCGGGGAGCTGTTTTTT. The chain joins TRBV7-2 to TRBJ2-2; 7 bases map to TRBD2. This CDR3 has 16 amino acids. V shed 5 bases, J shed 4 bases, and the junction held 10 bases outside the gene matches. The germline V gene has CDR1 SGHTA and CDR2 FQGNSA.

V and J are TRBV5-1 and TRBJ2-1, with a possible D match to TRBD1 (5 bases). This CDR3 contains 16 residues. Deletions cut 2 bases from V and 7 bases from J, with 19 bases between. Germline CDR1 SGHRS, CDR2 YFSETQ. CDR3 residues: CASSFRQGSIPNEQFF. In DNA, the CDR3 is TGCGCCAGCAGCTTTCGCCAGGGATCGATTCCGAATGAGCAGTTCTTC.

The CDR3 bases are TGTGCCAGCAGCTTGGTTTGGACAGAAGAGACCCAGTACTTC. Translating gives CASSLVWTEETQYF. The rearrangement links TRBV5-5 to TRBJ2-5, with a weak D call TRBD1 (6 bases). V was trimmed by 0 bases and J by 3 bases, leaving 9 bases between them. Germline-derived CDR1 and CDR2 are SGHKS and YYEKEE (reference sequence). The CDR3 consists of 14 residues.

The chain employs TRBV5-4 and TRBJ2-2, with 13 positions matching TRBD2. CDR1 is SGHNT and CDR2 is YYREEE in the germline V gene (reference sequence). The CDR3 totals 18 residues. Trimming took 4 bases from V and 3 from J; bases not matched to a gene: 9. CDR3 loop: CASSPGLAGDLYTGELFF. The CDR3 region has the DNA TGTGCCAGCAGCCCCGGACTAGCGGGAGATCTTTACACCGGGGAGCTGTTTTTT.

This clone was picked up a small number of times. The chain carries TRBV19 and TRBJ1-2; tentatively, D is TRBD1 (5 bases). The CDR3 consists of 11 residues. Germline values: CDR1 LNHDA, CDR2 SQIVND (reference sequence). Trimming shortened V by 6 bases and J by 4 bases, and 6 bases separated the two germline ends. The CDR3 protein is CASSQGYGYTF. The CDR3 region has the DNA TGTGCCAGTAGCCAGGGCTATGGCTACACCTTC.

This clone was seen only once. V is TRBV18 and J is TRBJ1-2, with 7 bases matching TRBD1. J lost 2 bases, V lost 4 bases, and 7 bases had no gene match. The CDR3 runs 15 residues. In germline, CDR1 is KGHSH, CDR2 LQKENI. The CDR3 sequence: CASSQMTGLNYGYTF. The CDR3 DNA reads TGTGCCAGCTCACAGATGACAGGGCTAAACTATGGCTACACCTTC.

This clone was found once. This sequence joins TRBV15 and TRBJ1-2, with TRBD1 matching 10 bases. This CDR3 contains 15 residues. Germline assignment: CDR1 LNHNV and CDR2 YYDKDF (reference sequence). V lost 3 bases to trimming and J lost 2 bases; unmatched junction nucleotides: 3. This CDR3 is CATSRETGGNYGYTF. The CDR3 bases are TGTGCCACCAGCAGGGAGACAGGGGGCAACTATGGCTACACCTTC.

The V gene is TRBV3-1 (or the pseudogene TRBV3-2), the J gene TRBJ2-7; 7 positions agree with TRBD1. Germline CDR1 reads LGHDT; CDR2 reads YNNKEL (reference sequence). The CDR3 is made up of 14 amino acids. The trim removed 4 bases at V and 2 bases at J, leaving 5 bases unmatched. CDR3 loop: CASSPRDRTYEQYF. The CDR3 coding sequence is TGTGCCAGCAGCCCCCGGGACAGAACCTACGAGCAGTACTTC.

The chain links TRBV5-5 to TRBJ2-7; TRBD2 might be the D (5 bases). The CDR3 spans 14 residues. Between the trimmed V and J ends, which lost 3 bases and 6 bases, there was a span of 16 bases. In germline, CDR1 is SGHKS, CDR2 YYEKEE (reference sequence). Here the CDR3 reads CASSYTRSDPEQYF. CDR3 sequence (DNA): TGTGCCAGCAGCTACACTAGATCCGACCCCGAGCAGTACTTC.

This clone occurred a few times. As DNA, the CDR3 is TGTGCCTGGAGTAGAGGTAGCGGGGTCTACAATGAGCAGTTCTTC. This sequence encodes CAWSRGSGVYNEQFF. The chain couples TRBV30 to TRBJ2-1, with TRBD2 identical over 8 bases. The CDR3 contains 15 residues. The trim removed 2 bases at V and 3 bases at J, leaving 6 bases unmatched. CDR1 and CDR2 (germline): GTSNPN, SVGIG (reference sequence).

This chain joins TRBV4-1 and TRBJ1-1; 9 bases align to TRBD1. V trimming: 1 base; J trimming: 5 bases; junction bases outside the gene matches: 8. The CDR3 loop spans 16 amino acids. CDR1 and CDR2 from the germline V gene are MGHRA and YSYEKL. The CDR3 DNA is TGCGCCAGCAGCCAAGCACGACAGGGGGTGAGGACTGAAGCTTTCTTT. Its translation is CASSQARQGVRTEAFF.

Notes on this clone: The sample carries other DNA sequences with the same CDR3. The chain carries TRBV7-2 and TRBJ1-2; weak D call: TRBD1 (5 bases). With 5 bases removed from V and 4 bases from J, the gap between germline ends came to 11 bases. CDR1 is SGHTA and CDR2 is FQGNSA in the germline V gene. This CDR3 is built from 13 residues. The DNA for the CDR3 is TGTGCCAGCAGCCCGGTGCAGGGCTATGGCTACACCTTC. The encoded protein is CASSPVQGYGYTF.

This chain links TRBV19 with TRBJ1-1, with D hard to call. Trimming left V 2 bases short and J 3 bases short, with 7 bases between. CDR3 length equals 13 residues. The V gene's germline CDR1 is LNHDA and CDR2 SQIVND (reference sequence). This CDR3 is CASSINRYTEAFF. CDR3 bases: TGTGCCAGTAGTATAAACAGATACACTGAAGCTTTCTTT. The whole variable domain, remainder taken from reference TRBV19 and TRBJ1-1, is DGGITQSPKYLFRKEGQNVTLSCEQNLNHDAMYWYRQDPGQGLRLIYYSQIVNDFQKGDIAEGYSVSREKKESFPLTVTSAQKNPTAFYLCASSINRYTEAFFGQGTRLTVV.